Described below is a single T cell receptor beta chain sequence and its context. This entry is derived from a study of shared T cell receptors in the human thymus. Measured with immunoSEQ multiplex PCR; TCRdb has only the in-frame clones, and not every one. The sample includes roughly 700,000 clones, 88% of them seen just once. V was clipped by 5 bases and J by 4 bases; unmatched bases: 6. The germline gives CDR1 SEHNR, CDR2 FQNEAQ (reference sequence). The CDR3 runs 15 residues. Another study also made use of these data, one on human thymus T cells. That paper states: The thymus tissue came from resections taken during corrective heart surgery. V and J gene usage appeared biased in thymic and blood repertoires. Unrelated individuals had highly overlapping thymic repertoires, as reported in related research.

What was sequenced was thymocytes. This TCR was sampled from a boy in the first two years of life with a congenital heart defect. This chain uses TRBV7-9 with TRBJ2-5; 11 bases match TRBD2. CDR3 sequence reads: CASSVLAGAPETQYF. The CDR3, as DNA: TGTGCCAGCAGCGTACTAGCGGGAGCCCCAGAGACCCAGTACTTC.